This is a list of T cell receptor beta chains from one sample in a study of monozygotic twins with inflammatory bowel disease. TCRdb re-called the 5' RACE reads; every CDR3 protein appears as one record, without DNA. This table holds 150,000 to 200,000 distinct CDR3 sequences. The sample was blood. Receptor source: a human donor with ulcerative colitis or Crohn's disease, or a healthy co-twin of an affected twin (not recorded which). CDR3s include the opening cysteine and the closing phenylalanine or tryptophan. Fields, in order: J gene, V gene, CDR3 protein.

j_call: TRBJ1-3
v_call: TRBV20-1
cdr3_aa: CSAPDGLSGNTIYF

j_call: TRBJ1-1
v_call: TRBV9
cdr3_aa: CASRPTGASAEAFF

j_call: TRBJ2-5
v_call: TRBV7-8
cdr3_aa: CASSQGTSGDQETQYF

j_call: TRBJ2-4
v_call: TRBV11-2
cdr3_aa: CASSLASGRGVIQYF

j_call: TRBJ2-1
v_call: TRBV20-1
cdr3_aa: CSVPSLRNEQFF

j_call: TRBJ2-1
v_call: TRBV20-1
cdr3_aa: CSARESSSYNEQFF

j_call: TRBJ2-7
v_call: TRBV20-1
cdr3_aa: CSQTSGYEQYF

j_call: TRBJ2-1
v_call: TRBV7-2
cdr3_aa: CASSFTGGNEQFF

j_call: TRBJ2-2
v_call: TRBV28
cdr3_aa: CASRAINTGELFF

j_call: TRBJ2-1
v_call: TRBV6-2/TRBV6-3
cdr3_aa: CASGLVGFGYEQFF

j_call: TRBJ2-7
v_call: TRBV7-9
cdr3_aa: CASSPTRGYEQYF

j_call: TRBJ2-7
v_call: TRBV18
cdr3_aa: CASSHPGQGTSYEQYF

j_call: TRBJ2-2
v_call: TRBV3-1
cdr3_aa: CASARGRGGPGELFF

j_call: TRBJ2-1
v_call: TRBV20-1
cdr3_aa: CSAREGSGAHYNEQFF

j_call: TRBJ2-3
v_call: TRBV5-1
cdr3_aa: CASRSEADTQYF

j_call: TRBJ1-5
v_call: TRBV12-3/TRBV12-4
cdr3_aa: CASSLGRAGNQPQHF

j_call: TRBJ2-1
v_call: TRBV29-1
cdr3_aa: CSVSPGGNEQFF

j_call: TRBJ1-1
v_call: TRBV7-2
cdr3_aa: CASSLVGGAPNTEAFF

j_call: TRBJ1-1
v_call: TRBV10-3
cdr3_aa: CAIKYRVNTEAFF

j_call: TRBJ2-3
v_call: TRBV7-8
cdr3_aa: CASSLYPRLADTDTQYF

j_call: TRBJ1-1
v_call: TRBV5-1
cdr3_aa: CASSLGTVSMNTEAFF

j_call: TRBJ2-1
v_call: TRBV20-1
cdr3_aa: CSATSGGAKEQFF